Presented here are 8 T cell receptor beta chains from one specimen sequenced in a study of blood T cell repertoires in COVID-19. Repertoires were generated with immunoSEQ multiplex PCR, while TCRdb's copy carries only in-frame clones and drops some. The sample lists 180,000 or so clones; around 79% were seen once. The sample was peripheral blood. The receptors originated from a man aged 50 to 59 who had recovered from COVID-19.

The chain links TRBV9 to TRBJ2-7; 8 bases map to TRBD1. Germline values: CDR1 SGDLS, CDR2 YYNGEE. Trimming removed 4 bases from V and 5 bases from J; junction bases left unmatched: 8. The CDR3 consists of 14 residues. The CDR3 is CASSPGQGIDEQYF. The CDR3, as DNA: TGTGCCAGCAGCCCCGGACAGGGAATCGACGAGCAGTACTTC.

The J gene is TRBJ2-3, the V gene TRBV4-2; 14 bases are shared with TRBD2. The germline V gene encodes CDR1 LGHNA and CDR2 YNFKEQ. CDR3 length equals 16 residues. The V gene end was trimmed by 1 base and the J gene end by 6 bases; junction bases not matched to a gene: 3. The CDR3 is CASSQATSGREDTQYF. The CDR3, as DNA: TGTGCCAGCAGCCAAGCGACTAGCGGGAGGGAGGATACGCAGTATTTT.

The rearrangement joins TRBV3-1 (or the pseudogene TRBV3-2) to TRBJ2-1, with 8 bases lining up with TRBD2. Germline loops: CDR1 LGHDT, CDR2 YNNKEL (reference sequence). Trimming took 1 base from V and 3 from J; bases not matched to a gene: 11. The CDR3 runs 18 residues. The CDR3 coding sequence is TGTGCCAGCAGCCAAGTTAATCAAGCGGGAGCCAACTACAATGAGCAGTTCTTC. Its protein product is CASSQVNQAGANYNEQFF.

The CDR3 spells CASRFTGENTEAFF. In DNA, the CDR3 is TGTGCCAGCAGATTCACAGGGGAGAACACTGAAGCTTTCTTT. The chain has TRBV6-5 and TRBJ1-1; 7 bases fit TRBD1. J gave up 1 base and V 6 bases, and 5 bases lay outside the gene matches. CDR3 length: 14 amino acids. Looked up from germline, CDR1 is MNHEY and CDR2 is SVGAGI.

The chain links TRBV3-1 (or the pseudogene TRBV3-2) to TRBJ1-1; D uncertain. The CDR3 extends over 15 amino acids. The V gene's germline CDR1 is LGHDT and CDR2 YNNKEL (reference sequence). Deletions cut 1 base from V and 0 bases from J, with 9 bases between. Here the CDR3 reads CASSQGNGLNTEAFF. The CDR3 bases are TGTGCCAGCAGCCAAGGAAATGGCCTGAACACTGAAGCTTTCTTT.

V usage is TRBV14 and J usage is TRBJ2-1; D unclear. This CDR3 spans 13 amino acids. V dropped 1 base and J dropped 7 bases, with 8 bases sitting between them. Per the germline V gene, CDR1 is SGHDN and CDR2 is FVKESK. CDR3 bases: TGTGCCAGCAGCCAAGGGTACGGGAATGAGCAGTTCTTC. It is translated as CASSQGYGNEQFF.

The chain is built from TRBV27 and TRBJ2-7; perhaps TRBD2 as D (5 bases). V lost 5 bases, J lost 6 bases, and 20 bases lay in between. The CDR3 covers 15 residues. The germline CDR1 and CDR2 sequences are MNHEY and SMNVEV (reference sequence). The CDR3 DNA reads as TGTGCCAGCAGTATCAGACTATCCCTATCGGTCGAGCAGTACTTC. Translated: CASSIRLSLSVEQYF.

This clone is a singleton in its sample. This chain uses TRBV13 with TRBJ2-7; D is perhaps TRBD1 (6 bases). The CDR3 has 14 residues. The V and J ends lost 3 bases and 2 bases respectively, with 11 bases between them. CDR1 is PRHDT and CDR2 is FYEKMQ in the germline V gene (reference sequence). CDR3 nucleotides: TGTGCCAGCAGCTTGGGACAAGCCACCTACGAGCAGTACTTC. Protein: CASSLGQATYEQYF.